The present T cell receptor (beta chain) was sequenced within a study of CXCR3-negative and CXCR3-positive naive CD8 T cells. Researchers prepared the TRB cDNA libraries using 5' RACE with UMI labels. Reprocessing the 5' RACE reads, TCRdb reports a single entry for every CDR3 protein and omits DNA. The sample data list thousands of distinct CDR3 sequences. In germline, CDR1 is SQVTM, CDR2 ANQGSEA. This CDR3 is built from 12 residues. Material for sequencing was naive CXCR3- CD8+ T cells from blood. Subset in this sample: CD45RO-CCR7+CD27+CD95- naive CD8+ T cells lacking CXCR3 (TNR3-). The rearrangement joins TRBV29-1 to TRBJ1-1. The TCR comes from a human donor in good health. Some clones in this sample may be carry-over from other donors' samples. CDR3: CSAAEGWGEAFF.